This TCR beta chain was sequenced for a study of blood T cells in healthy people across ages (dated by TCRdb to the mid-2010s). Context from the whole study: In model experiments, template switching captured about one uniquely barcoded TCR beta cDNA molecule for every two T cells. Two additional independent replicas of 1 million unique cDNA reads from the same blood draw were analyzed for two donors (one aged 18 to 29 and one aged 80 or older). To track age-related changes in TCR beta repertoire diversity, the study relied on deep sequencing normalized with unique cDNA molecular identifiers. Donors were grouped into four age groups: young (average roughly 17 years), middle-aged (39), aged (about 60) and long-lived (around 82).

The sample holds a few counts of this clonotype. The clone's antigen remains unknown. The junction departs from germline at one end; a sequencing error may be responsible. The donors were roughly 40 Caucasian individuals from Russia, aged roughly 6 to 100 years, who were systemically healthy. Approximately 9.7 milliliters of peripheral blood were drawn from each donor into EDTA-treated Vacutainer tubes. Ficoll-Paque density-gradient centrifugation was used to isolate PBMCs, with at least 6.5 million per sample. Trizol reagent was used to extract total RNA from PBMCs, with at least 6 micrograms per sample. For every donor, an aliquot of PBMCs went through flow cytometry to measure the percentages of naive CD45RAhigh/CD27high T cells. Libraries were prepared through 5' RACE. Data came from an Illumina HiSeq 2500. A second PCR of roughly 7 to 11 cycles was run with a J-beta primer mix and a sample-barcoded 5' primer. A template-switch 5' adaptor carrying 12 random nucleotides introduced a unique molecular identifier onto each TCR beta cDNA molecule. At least 2.5 million CDR3-containing paired-end reads were obtained from each sample. First-strand cDNA synthesis was performed from all RNA using the Mint cDNA synthesis kit, with priming by a TRBC-specific oligonucleotide. Following uracil-DNA glycosylase treatment, a first 18-cycle PCR with universal primers M1SS and BC2_uni_R was performed on all cDNA. From the authors' description of their analysis: For normalization, 1 million high-quality reads were randomly selected from each sample, with every read carrying a distinct molecular identifier. Reads with shared molecular identifiers were discarded instead of being binned into consensus sequences. MiTCR, with a Q25 quality threshold and the strictest error-elimination algorithm, was used for CDR3 identification, clonotype clustering and error correction. A nonparametric unseen species model with Euler transformation was used to estimate lower-bound total TCR beta diversity. TCRdb applied fastp at Q25 and MiXCR to the public reads, then kept only in-frame beta chains. Rows are combined by CDR3 protein, so each entry shows the most common genes and DNA. It is TCRdb's table, rather than the study itself, that gives the V and J calls and clone size. In this sample the table shows about 800,000 distinct CDR3 sequences, 20% to 30% of which occur a single time. The ten largest clones take up 3.7% of the sample.

From the cysteine up to the phenylalanine, the CDR3 has a length of 15 residues. The only DNA kept is the CDR3, 45 bases in frame from the first base. The germline V gene yields MNHEY for CDR1 and SVGAGI for CDR2. Paper-wide results and their limitations: Compared with the aged group, the long-lived group had more naive CD4+ T cells, fewer expanded clones and increased TCR diversity, a pattern suggesting age selection. Estimates of total diversity based on one million sequenced T cells were considered lower bounds and underestimates. The CMV infection status of donors was not known, potentially confounding age-related changes in expanded clonotypes. Since profiling was done on bulk unsorted PBMCs, naive and antigen-experienced compartments could not be conclusively compared. Observed TCR beta diversity correlated strongly with the percentage of naive T cells measured by flow cytometry. Observed TCR beta diversity per million T cells fell roughly linearly with age, and a significant reduction was already apparent by age around 40.

This same sample was also taken into another study, of T cells of mothers and their children. As the second study states: Donors were nine systemically healthy Caucasian individuals: three mothers and their six children. cDNA synthesis used all of the extracted RNA, with approximately 1.4 ug of RNA in each 15 ul reaction. Sample barcodes and 2-4 random nucleotides were added via the M1S primer in the second PCR. Each mother yielded over 8.5 million TCR beta CDR3 reads and each child roughly 3 million reads. TCR recombination output is similarly shaped by thymic selection in related and unrelated pairs, with a minor effect exerted by inherited differences. Normalized repertoire overlap was always found to be slightly, but never significantly, higher in related mother-child pairs than in unrelated mother-child pairs. Persistent microchimeric T cell clones were not detected, at a sensitivity of 85 to 100 clones per million clonotypes. To look for features that set related mother-child pairs apart from unrelated individuals, the researchers ran deep NGS to compare the TCR beta repertoires of mothers and children. On average, the children were around 11 +/- 4 years old, while the mothers were about 40 +/- 4 years old. After adapter ligation was performed with NEBNext reagents, the libraries were sequenced on an Illumina HiSeq 2000 with 100+100 nt paired-end reads. Mother and child libraries were prepared a month apart and sequenced in separate runs to prevent cross-contamination. Each donor had between roughly 450,000 and 2,100,000 distinct TCR beta clonotypes identified. Naive TCR beta clonotypes were estimated from low-frequency clonotypes matched to each donor's FACS-determined naive share, without sorting.

This TCR came from a boy younger than 18 in good health. The chain links TRBV6-5 with TRBJ2-2, with no confident D gene call. Sequenced input: blood. This receptor carries the CDR3 CASSWQIANPGELFF. The DNA reads as follows: TGTGCCAGCAGTTGGCAGATCGCGAACCCCGGGGAGCTGTTTTTT.